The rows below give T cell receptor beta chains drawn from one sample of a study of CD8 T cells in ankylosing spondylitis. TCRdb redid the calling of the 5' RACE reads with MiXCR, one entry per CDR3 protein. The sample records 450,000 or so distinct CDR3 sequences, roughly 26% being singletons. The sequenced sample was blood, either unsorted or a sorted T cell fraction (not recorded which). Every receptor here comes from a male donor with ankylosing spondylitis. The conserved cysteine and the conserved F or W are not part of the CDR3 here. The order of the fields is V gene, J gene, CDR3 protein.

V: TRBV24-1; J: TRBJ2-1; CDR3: ATSDPRQGSTEQF
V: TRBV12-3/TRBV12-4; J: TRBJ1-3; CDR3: ASSFAGPIY
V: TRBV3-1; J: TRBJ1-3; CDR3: ASSQGPGNTIY
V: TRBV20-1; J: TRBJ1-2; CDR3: SASHPAVNYGYT
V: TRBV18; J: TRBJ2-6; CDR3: ASSLRNRRQDGANVLT
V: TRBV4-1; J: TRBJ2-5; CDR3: ASSQGAGAGGETQY
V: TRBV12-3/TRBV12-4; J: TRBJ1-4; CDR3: ASSPLKGGSNEKLF
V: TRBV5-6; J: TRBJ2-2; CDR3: ASSYDRPGAGELF
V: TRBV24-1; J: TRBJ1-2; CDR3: ATSIGIYGYT
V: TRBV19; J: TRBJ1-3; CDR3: ASTPGDYGNTIY
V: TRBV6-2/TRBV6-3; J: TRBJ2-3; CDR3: ASSPPPSTSQRPDTQY
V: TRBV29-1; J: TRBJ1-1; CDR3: SVFPQGLNTEAF
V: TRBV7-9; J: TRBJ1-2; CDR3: ASSPQGEVYGYT
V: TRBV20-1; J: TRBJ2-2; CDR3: SARVPGLAGESVTGELF
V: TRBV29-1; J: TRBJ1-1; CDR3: SGLDTEAF
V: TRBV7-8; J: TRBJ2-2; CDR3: AGRGGPTNTGELF
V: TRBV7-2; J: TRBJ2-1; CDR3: ASSIRTGDDNEQF
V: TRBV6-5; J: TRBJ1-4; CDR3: ASRSTSAREKLF
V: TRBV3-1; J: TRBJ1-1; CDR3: ATRTQGVTEAF
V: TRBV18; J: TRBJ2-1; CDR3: ASSPGTSGTNEQF
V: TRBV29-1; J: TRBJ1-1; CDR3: SVEQGGTEAF
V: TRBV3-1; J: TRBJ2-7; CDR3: ASSHMGLAGGPPYEQY
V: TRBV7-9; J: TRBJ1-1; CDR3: ASSQSTVNTEAF
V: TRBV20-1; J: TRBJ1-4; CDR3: SARVRTGDEKLF
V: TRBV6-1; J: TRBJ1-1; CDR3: ASRSRQGLAEAF
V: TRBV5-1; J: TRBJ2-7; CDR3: ASSANLKKGGEQY
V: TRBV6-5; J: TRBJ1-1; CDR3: ASSYRVANTEAF
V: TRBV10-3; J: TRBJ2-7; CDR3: AIGPDRYEQY
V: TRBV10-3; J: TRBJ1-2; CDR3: AISESYVENDNYGYT
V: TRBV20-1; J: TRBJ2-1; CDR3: SAMGQF
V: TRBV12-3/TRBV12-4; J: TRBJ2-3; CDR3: ASTFEPGLGREQY
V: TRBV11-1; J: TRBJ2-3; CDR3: ASSLLLGRATDTQY
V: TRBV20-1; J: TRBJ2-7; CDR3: SATDGTSRHEQY
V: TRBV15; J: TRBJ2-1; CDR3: ATSSSYQTNEQF
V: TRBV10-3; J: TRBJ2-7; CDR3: AISESWGSSSSYEQY
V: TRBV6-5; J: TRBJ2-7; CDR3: ASSNLAGVPPYEQY
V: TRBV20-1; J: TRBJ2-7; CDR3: SARPPGPKSSYEQY
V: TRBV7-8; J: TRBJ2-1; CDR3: ASSLLDNRRNEQF
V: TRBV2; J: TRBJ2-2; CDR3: ASSTTSTDTGELF
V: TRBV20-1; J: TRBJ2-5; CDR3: SAREVGRPNQETQY
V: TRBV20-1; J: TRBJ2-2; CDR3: SARDPGAYTGELF
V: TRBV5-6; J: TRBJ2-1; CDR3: ATTRGSSYNEQF
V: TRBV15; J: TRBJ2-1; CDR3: ATSSGTSPRGEQF
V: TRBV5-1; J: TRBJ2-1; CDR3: ASRESGGRRDEQF
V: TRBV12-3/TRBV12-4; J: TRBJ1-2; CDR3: ASSLTGSYGYT
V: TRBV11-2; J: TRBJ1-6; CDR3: ASSLQDRSSSYNSPLH
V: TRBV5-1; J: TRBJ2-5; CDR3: ASRPTGSETQY
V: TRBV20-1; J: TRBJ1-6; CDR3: SARGGRPLH
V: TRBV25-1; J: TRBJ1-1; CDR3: ASSEGGRRVNTEAF
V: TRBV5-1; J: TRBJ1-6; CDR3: ASSLGVRATYNSPLH
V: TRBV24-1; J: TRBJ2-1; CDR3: ATSDRIAGGFEQF
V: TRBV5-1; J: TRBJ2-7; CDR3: ASSLDGQRPYEQY
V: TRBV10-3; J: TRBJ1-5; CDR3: AISVGGYSNQPQH
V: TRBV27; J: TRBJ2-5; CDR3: ASRAPASGRAAETQY
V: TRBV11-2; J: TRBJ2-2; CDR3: ASSFHQNTGELF